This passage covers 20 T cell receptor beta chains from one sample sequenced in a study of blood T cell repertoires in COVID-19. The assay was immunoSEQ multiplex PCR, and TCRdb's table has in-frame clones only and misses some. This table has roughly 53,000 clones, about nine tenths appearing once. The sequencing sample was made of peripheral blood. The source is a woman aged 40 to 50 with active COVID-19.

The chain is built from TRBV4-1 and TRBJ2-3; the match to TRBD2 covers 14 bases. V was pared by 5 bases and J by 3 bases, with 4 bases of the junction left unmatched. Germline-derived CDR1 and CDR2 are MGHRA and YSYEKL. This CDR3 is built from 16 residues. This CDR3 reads CASSTRTSGGTDTQYF. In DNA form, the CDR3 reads TGCGCCAGCAGCACCCGGACTAGCGGGGGGACAGATACGCAGTATTTT.

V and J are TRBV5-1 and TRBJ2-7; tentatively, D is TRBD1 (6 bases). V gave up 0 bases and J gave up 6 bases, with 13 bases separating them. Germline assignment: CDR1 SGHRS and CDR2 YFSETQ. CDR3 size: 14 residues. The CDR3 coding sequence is TGCGCCAGCAGCTTGGCCCCAGGGGAAGGCGAGCAGTACTTC. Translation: CASSLAPGEGEQYF.

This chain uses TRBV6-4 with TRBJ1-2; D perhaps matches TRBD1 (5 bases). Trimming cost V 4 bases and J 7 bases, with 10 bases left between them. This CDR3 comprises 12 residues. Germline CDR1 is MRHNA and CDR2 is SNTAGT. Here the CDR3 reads CASSGQGLGYTF. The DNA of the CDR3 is TGTGCCAGCAGTGGGCAGGGTCTTGGCTACACCTTC.

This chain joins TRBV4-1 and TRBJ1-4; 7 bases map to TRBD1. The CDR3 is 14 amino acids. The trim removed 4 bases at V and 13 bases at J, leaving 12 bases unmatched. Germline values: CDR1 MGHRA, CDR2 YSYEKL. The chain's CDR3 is CASSLGQYLGGLFF. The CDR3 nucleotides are TGCGCCAGCAGCCTGGGACAGTACTTAGGCGGACTGTTTTTT.

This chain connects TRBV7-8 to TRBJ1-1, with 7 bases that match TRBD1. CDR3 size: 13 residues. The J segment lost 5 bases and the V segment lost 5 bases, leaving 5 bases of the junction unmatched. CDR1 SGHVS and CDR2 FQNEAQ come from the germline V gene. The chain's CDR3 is CASSDRVETEAFF. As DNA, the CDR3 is TGTGCCAGCAGCGACAGGGTAGAAACTGAAGCTTTCTTT.

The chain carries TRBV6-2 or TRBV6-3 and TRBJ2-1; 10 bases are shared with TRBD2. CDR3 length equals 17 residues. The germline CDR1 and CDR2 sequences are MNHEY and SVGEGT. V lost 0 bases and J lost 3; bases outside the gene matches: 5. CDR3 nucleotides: TGTGCCAGCAGTTACTCGCCTAGCGGGGGAGTCTACAATGAGCAGTTCTTC. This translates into CASSYSPSGGVYNEQFF.

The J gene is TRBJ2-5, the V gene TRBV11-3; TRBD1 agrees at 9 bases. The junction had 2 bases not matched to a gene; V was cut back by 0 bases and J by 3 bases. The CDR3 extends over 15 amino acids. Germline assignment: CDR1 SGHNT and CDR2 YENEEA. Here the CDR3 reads CASSLDGQGKETQYF. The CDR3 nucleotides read TGTGCCAGCAGCTTAGATGGACAGGGGAAAGAGACCCAGTACTTC.

The CDR3 sequence is CASSTGTTDTDTQYF. In DNA, the CDR3 is TGTGCCAGCAGCACCGGGACAACTGACACAGATACGCAGTATTTT. The rearrangement joins TRBV5-4 to TRBJ2-3; TRBD1 might be the D (6 bases). The CDR3 contains 15 residues. In germline, CDR1 is SGHNT, CDR2 YYREEE (reference sequence). Between the trimmed V and J ends, which lost 4 bases and 2 bases, there was a span of 14 bases.

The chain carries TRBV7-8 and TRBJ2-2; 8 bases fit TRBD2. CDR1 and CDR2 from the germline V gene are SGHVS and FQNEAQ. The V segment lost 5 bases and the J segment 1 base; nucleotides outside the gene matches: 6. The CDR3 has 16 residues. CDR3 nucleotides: TGTGCCAGCAGCCCTCGGACTAGCCTGAACACCGGGGAGCTGTTTTTT. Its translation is CASSPRTSLNTGELFF. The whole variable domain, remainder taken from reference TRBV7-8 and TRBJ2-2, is GAGVSQSPRYKVAKRGQDVALRCDPISGHVSLFWYQQALGQGPEFLTYFQNEAQLDKSGLPSDRFFAERPEGSVSTLKIQRTQQEDSAVYLCASSPRTSLNTGELFFGEGSRLTVL.

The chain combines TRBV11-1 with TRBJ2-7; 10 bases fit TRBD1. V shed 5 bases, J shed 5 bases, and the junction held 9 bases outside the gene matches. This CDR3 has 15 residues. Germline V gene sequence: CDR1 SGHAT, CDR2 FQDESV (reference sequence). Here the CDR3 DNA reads TGTGCCAGCAGCACGGGACAGGGGATCTTGGACGAGCAGTACTTC. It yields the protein CASSTGQGILDEQYF.

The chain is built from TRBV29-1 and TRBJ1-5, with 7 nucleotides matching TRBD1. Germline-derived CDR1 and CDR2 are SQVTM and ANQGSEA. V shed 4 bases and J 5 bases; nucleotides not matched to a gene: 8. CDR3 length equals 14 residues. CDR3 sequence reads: CSVAPTGEDQPQHF. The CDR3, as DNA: TGCAGCGTTGCCCCTACAGGGGAGGATCAGCCCCAGCATTTT. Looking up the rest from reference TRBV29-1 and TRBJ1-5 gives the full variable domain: SAVISQKPSRDICQRGTSLTIQCQVDSQVTMMFWYRQQPGQSLTLIATANQGSEATYESGFVIDKFPISRPNLTFSTLTVSNMSPEDSSIYLCSVAPTGEDQPQHFGDGTRLSIL.

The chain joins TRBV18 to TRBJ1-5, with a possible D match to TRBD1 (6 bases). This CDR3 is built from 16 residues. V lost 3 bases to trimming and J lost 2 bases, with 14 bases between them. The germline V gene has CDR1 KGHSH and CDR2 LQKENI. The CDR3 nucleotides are TGTGCCAGCTCACCCGACTTCAGGGGCGGCAATCAGCCCCAGCATTTT. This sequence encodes CASSPDFRGGNQPQHF.

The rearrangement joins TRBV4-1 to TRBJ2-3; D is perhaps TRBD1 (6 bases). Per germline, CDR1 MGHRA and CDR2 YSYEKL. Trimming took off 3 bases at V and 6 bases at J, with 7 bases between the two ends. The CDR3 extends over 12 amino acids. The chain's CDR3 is CASSQRGDTQYF. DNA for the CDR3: TGCGCCAGCAGCCAGAGGGGGGATACGCAGTATTTT.

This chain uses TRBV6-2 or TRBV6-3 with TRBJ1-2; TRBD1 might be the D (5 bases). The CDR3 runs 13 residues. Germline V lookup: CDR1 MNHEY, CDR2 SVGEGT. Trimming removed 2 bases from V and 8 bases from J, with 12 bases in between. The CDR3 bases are TGTGCCAGCAGTTACAGGGGAAATGAAGGCTACACCTTC. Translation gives CASSYRGNEGYTF.

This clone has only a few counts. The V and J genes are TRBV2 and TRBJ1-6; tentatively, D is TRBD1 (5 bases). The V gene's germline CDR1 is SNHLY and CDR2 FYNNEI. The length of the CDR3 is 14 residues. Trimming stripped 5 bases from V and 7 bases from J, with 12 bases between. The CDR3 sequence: CASSFRVGNSPLHF. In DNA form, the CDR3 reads TGTGCCAGCAGTTTCAGGGTTGGGAATTCACCCCTCCACTTT.

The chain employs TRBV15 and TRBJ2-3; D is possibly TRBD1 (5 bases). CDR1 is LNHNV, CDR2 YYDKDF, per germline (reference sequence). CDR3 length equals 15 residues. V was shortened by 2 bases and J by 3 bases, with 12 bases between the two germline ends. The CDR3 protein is CATSRLKQATDTQYF. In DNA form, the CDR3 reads TGTGCCACCAGCAGACTAAAACAGGCGACAGATACGCAGTATTTT.

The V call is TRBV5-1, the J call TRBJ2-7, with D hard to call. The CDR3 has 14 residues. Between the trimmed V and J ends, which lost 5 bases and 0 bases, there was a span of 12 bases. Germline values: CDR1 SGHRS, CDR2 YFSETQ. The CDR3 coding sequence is TGCGCCAGCAGTGTGGGCAGTCGCTCCTACGAGCAGTACTTC. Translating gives CASSVGSRSYEQYF.

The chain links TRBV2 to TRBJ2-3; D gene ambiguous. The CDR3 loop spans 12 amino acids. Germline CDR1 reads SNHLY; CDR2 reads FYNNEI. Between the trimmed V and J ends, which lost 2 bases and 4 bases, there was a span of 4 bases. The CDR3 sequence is CASSESSDTQYF. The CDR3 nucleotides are TGTGCCAGCAGTGAATCCTCAGATACGCAGTATTTT.

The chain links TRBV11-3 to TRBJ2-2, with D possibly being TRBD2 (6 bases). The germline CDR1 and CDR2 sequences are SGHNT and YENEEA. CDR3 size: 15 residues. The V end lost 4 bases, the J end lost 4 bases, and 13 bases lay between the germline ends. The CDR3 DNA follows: TGTGCCAGCAGCTCCTCTGCGGGGCTCACCGGGGAGCTGTTTTTT. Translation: CASSSSAGLTGELFF.

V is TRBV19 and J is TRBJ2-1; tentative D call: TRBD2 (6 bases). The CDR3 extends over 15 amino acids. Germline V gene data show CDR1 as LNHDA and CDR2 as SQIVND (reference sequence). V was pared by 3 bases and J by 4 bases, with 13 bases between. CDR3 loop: CASSILPGEYNEQFF. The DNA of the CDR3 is TGTGCCAGTAGTATTCTCCCGGGGGAGTACAATGAGCAGTTCTTC.